Below are 15 T cell receptor beta chains sequenced from a single sample in a study of cytomegalovirus exposure and HLA in healthy donors (dated by TCRdb to the late 2010s). The library came from the immunoSEQ multiplex PCR assay. The multiplex PCR relied on a mix of 60 forward primers for TCR Vbeta segments and 13 reverse primers for TCR Jbeta segments. The immuneACCESS repertoire file appears here via TCRdb, limited to in-frame rearrangements. These files lack a portion of the clones; in checked studies, under half of the deficit traces to unresolved V genes, and the cause of the others is not known. Here the sample has 100,000 to 150,000 clones; 77% occur a single time. The ten largest clones represent approximately 1.5% of the sample. What was sequenced was PBMCs. These receptors originate from a woman in her thirties or forties in good health and CMV-seronegative.

This chain joins TRBV5-1 and TRBJ2-7; TRBD1 matches at 7 bases. CDR1 SGHRS and CDR2 YFSETQ come from the germline V gene. V lost 4 bases to trimming and J lost 5 bases; unmatched junction nucleotides: 6. The CDR3 has 13 amino acids. CDR3 DNA: TGCGCCAGCAGCGGATACCAGGGGGACGAGCAGTACTTC. The encoded protein is CASSGYQGDEQYF.

The table lists this clone with a few counts. The chain employs TRBV18 and TRBJ1-2; a possible D gene is TRBD1 (6 bases). This CDR3 region has 12 residues. V was trimmed by 4 bases and J by 7 bases, leaving 10 bases between them. Germline assignment: CDR1 KGHSH and CDR2 LQKENI. The CDR3, as DNA: TGTGCCAGCTCACAAGGGGGGGTTGGCTACACCTTC. Translating gives CASSQGGVGYTF.

This sequence joins TRBV5-1 and TRBJ2-2, with TRBD2 matching 7 bases. The junction had 9 bases not matched to a gene; V was cut back by 1 base and J by 0 bases. This CDR3 region has 18 residues. Germline CDR1 reads SGHRS; CDR2 reads YFSETQ. CDR3 DNA sequence: TGCGCCAGCAGCTTGAGGGGCGGCGGGGGAGCGAACACCGGGGAGCTGTTTTTT. The encoded protein is CASSLRGGGGANTGELFF.

This chain joins TRBV19 and TRBJ1-5; no definite D call. V was shortened by 1 base and J by 1 base, with 8 bases between the two germline ends. This CDR3 comprises 15 residues. Germline lookup yields CDR1 LNHDA and CDR2 SQIVND (reference sequence). The CDR3 sequence is CASSIGGVSNQPQHF. CDR3 nucleotide sequence: TGTGCCAGTAGTATAGGGGGAGTGAGCAATCAGCCCCAGCATTTT.

The chain couples TRBV28 to TRBJ1-2; D unclear. The CDR3 contains 11 residues. V lost 8 bases and J lost 9, with 13 bases in between. Per the germline V gene, CDR1 is MDHEN and CDR2 is SYDVKM. The CDR3 is CASGLSLRYTF. DNA for the CDR3: TGTGCCAGCGGGCTATCGCTTCGCTACACCTTC.

The chain couples TRBV27 to TRBJ1-6; no reliable D call. CDR1 and CDR2 (germline): MNHEY, SMNVEV (reference sequence). Trimming removed 3 bases at V and 0 bases at J, with 9 bases between. CDR3 size: 16 residues. CDR3: CASSFEPRSYNSPLHF. The CDR3, as DNA: TGTGCCAGCAGTTTTGAGCCCCGCTCCTATAATTCACCCCTCCACTTT.

This rearrangement joins TRBV4-3 to TRBJ2-1; 9 bases match TRBD2. V shed 3 bases and J 4 bases; nucleotides not matched to a gene: 4. Germline V CDR1 and CDR2: LGHNA, YSLEER. CDR3 length: 15 amino acids. The CDR3 region is CASSQGTSRYNEQFF. The CDR3 nucleotides are TGCGCCAGCAGCCAGGGGACTAGCAGATACAATGAGCAGTTCTTC.

This sequence joins TRBV29-1 and TRBJ1-2; 11 bases are shared with TRBD1. The V and J ends lost 3 bases and 8 bases, in that order; junction bases with no gene match: 2. Germline V CDR1 and CDR2: SQVTM, ANQGSEA. The CDR3 runs to 12 residues. The chain's CDR3 is CSVEGQGGGYTF. CDR3 DNA: TGCAGCGTTGAGGGACAGGGGGGCGGCTACACCTTC.

This clone was recorded only once. The rearrangement uses TRBV11-2 and TRBJ1-3; 9 nucleotides line up with TRBD1. Trimming cost V 5 bases and J 4 bases; bases outside gene matches: 3. CDR3 length: 14 residues. Per germline, CDR1 SGHAT and CDR2 FQNNGV. The CDR3 nucleotides are TGTGCCAGCAGCCACAGGGGGCCGGGAAACACCATATATTTT. It yields the protein CASSHRGPGNTIYF.

This clone was seen once. The chain carries TRBV6-5 and TRBJ1-3; TRBD1 matches at 10 bases. Unmatched junction bases numbered 6, after V lost 6 bases and J lost 4 bases. The germline CDR1 and CDR2 sequences are MNHEY and SVGAGI. This CDR3 comprises 15 residues. The CDR3 region is CASRTGTGAGNTIYF. For the CDR3, the DNA is TGTGCCAGCAGGACCGGGACAGGGGCCGGAAACACCATATATTTT.

This chain connects TRBV5-1 to TRBJ1-1; 10 positions match TRBD1. V shed 4 bases and J 1 base; nucleotides not matched to a gene: 4. CDR3 length: 15 residues. Germline V gene lookup returns CDR1 SGHRS and CDR2 YFSETQ. The CDR3 DNA reads as TGCGCCAGCAGCATGGGACAGGGGTCGAACACTGAAGCTTTCTTT. This sequence encodes CASSMGQGSNTEAFF.

This chain uses TRBV4-2 with TRBJ1-6, with D unclear. V was pared by 5 bases and J by 6 bases, with 17 bases between. Germline-derived CDR1 and CDR2 are LGHNA and YNFKEQ. CDR3 size: 16 residues. The CDR3 DNA is TGTGCCAGCAGCTTCAGGTATGGTGGTGGTAATTCACCCCTCCACTTT. The encoded protein is CASSFRYGGGNSPLHF.

This clone occurred a few times. CDR3 in DNA: TGTGCCAGCAGCCAGGAAACAGGGGGTCGGACGTTTAACTATGGCTACACCTTC. Translating it yields CASSQETGGRTFNYGYTF. This chain connects TRBV4-2 to TRBJ1-2; TRBD1 agrees at 8 bases. Losses at the gene ends were 3 bases for V and 1 base for J; bases not matched to a gene: 13. This CDR3 has 18 residues. The germline CDR1 and CDR2 sequences are LGHNA and YNFKEQ.

The chain employs TRBV5-4 and TRBJ2-3; TRBD1 matches 7 bases. Germline CDR1 is SGHNT and CDR2 is YYREEE (reference sequence). The CDR3 spans 15 residues. J was trimmed by 7 bases and V by 6 bases; bases with no gene match: 14. CDR3 amino acids: CASTPGRGLGHTQYF. The CDR3 DNA reads as TGTGCCAGCACCCCTGGTAGGGGGCTCGGGCATACGCAGTATTTT.

The rearrangement joins TRBV27 to TRBJ2-7; D is ambiguous. Per germline, CDR1 MNHEY and CDR2 SMNVEV (reference sequence). This CDR3 has 12 residues. Between the trimmed V and J ends, which lost 5 bases and 6 bases, there was a span of 11 bases. The CDR3 sequence is CASSRPAGEQYF. CDR3 DNA: TGTGCCAGCAGTCGTCCCGCCGGCGAGCAGTACTTC.